The 18 T cell receptor beta chains given below trace back to one sample, sequenced in a study of T cell responses to AZD1222 COVID-19 vaccine. Profiled with immunoSEQ multiplex PCR; TCRdb holds only in-frame clones, not every one. The sample yields some 180,000 clones, 85% to 95% seen once. The input for sequencing was peripheral blood, taken on day 0 of AZD1222 vaccination. The receptor source for this set is an adult in good health.

This clone was seen more than once but under ten times. V usage is TRBV24-1 and J usage is TRBJ2-1; perhaps D is TRBD1 or TRBD2 (5 bases each). V was clipped by 5 bases and J by 8 bases, with 18 bases between them. Per germline, CDR1 KGHDR and CDR2 SFDVKD. This CDR3 comprises 15 residues. The CDR3 DNA sequence: TGTGCCACCAGTGCCCATGAGGGGCGCGTCGATGAGCAGTTCTTC. Translated, it gives CATSAHEGRVDEQFF.

This clone was observed a single time. A much larger clone lies a single base off, so this may be a read error. The CDR3 coding sequence is TGTGCCAGCAGCTTAAACCAGGACTATGGCTACACCTTC. It translates to CASSLNQDYGYTF. This rearrangement joins TRBV7-2 to TRBJ1-2; D is unclear. Germline V gene data show CDR1 as SGHTA and CDR2 as FQGNSA. This CDR3 region has 13 residues. Trimming stripped 2 bases from V and 3 bases from J, with 7 bases between.

The chain recombines TRBV9 with TRBJ1-1; D perhaps matches TRBD1 (5 bases). V lost 4 bases to trimming and J lost 2 bases, with 15 bases between them. The CDR3 has 15 residues. The V gene's germline CDR1 is SGDLS and CDR2 YYNGEE. In DNA form, the CDR3 reads TGTGCCAGCAGCCTAGGGGTTAGCTACAACACTGAAGCTTTCTTT. Its protein product is CASSLGVSYNTEAFF.

The table lists this clone with a count of one. The gene calls are TRBV5-1 and TRBJ2-3; D unresolved. Trimming took 2 bases from V and 1 from J, leaving 8 bases between them. The CDR3 runs 14 residues. Germline CDR1 reads SGHRS; CDR2 reads YFSETQ. CDR3 sequence (DNA): TGCGCCAGCAGCTTATATGATCGCACAGATACGCAGTATTTT. This gives the protein CASSLYDRTDTQYF.

The CDR3 DNA follows: TGTGCCAGCAGTTCCGGTAAAATTCTCAATGAGCAGTTCTTC. It codes for CASSSGKILNEQFF. The gene calls are TRBV27 and TRBJ2-1; D is unresolved. V dropped 4 bases and J dropped 6 bases, with 13 bases sitting between them. This CDR3 is built from 14 residues. Germline-derived CDR1 and CDR2 are MNHEY and SMNVEV (reference sequence).

CDR3: CASSSPGQAHLLPYF. CDR3 in DNA: TGTGCCAGCAGCTCGCCAGGACAGGCCCACTTACTCCCGTACTTC. V is TRBV7-9 and J is TRBJ2-5, with TRBD1 identical over 7 bases. The ends lost 4 bases at V and 13 bases at J; junction bases unmatched: 18. There are 15 residues in the CDR3. CDR1 SEHNR and CDR2 FQNEAQ come from the germline V gene (reference sequence). The entire variable domain, with the rest obtained from reference TRBV7-9 and TRBJ2-5, is as follows: DTGVSQNPRHKITKRGQNVTFRCDPISEHNRLYWYRQTLGQGPEFLTYFQNEAQLEKSRLLSDRFSAERPKGSFSTLEIQRTEQGDSAMYLCASSSPGQAHLLPYFGPGTRLLVL.

The chain employs TRBV27 and TRBJ2-3; D is uncertain. Trimming cost V 3 bases and J 9 bases, with 13 bases left between them. The CDR3 loop spans 13 amino acids. Germline-derived CDR1 and CDR2 are MNHEY and SMNVEV (reference sequence). CDR3 residues: CASSFDGPRTQYF. The CDR3 DNA reads as TGTGCCAGCAGTTTCGATGGGCCTCGGACGCAGTATTTT.

This clone was recorded only once. This chain joins TRBV4-2 and TRBJ2-2; 9 nucleotides match TRBD2. The CDR3 is 19 amino acids. Germline V lookup: CDR1 LGHNA, CDR2 YNFKEQ. The junction had 16 bases not matched to a gene; V was cut back by 1 base and J by 7 bases. CDR3 bases: TGTGCCAGCAGCCAAGTCCCTCCGGGGCGGGGGGGCCGAGGCGGGGAGCTGTTTTTT. Amino acid sequence: CASSQVPPGRGGRGGELFF.

This clone is termed medium-sized. The V and J genes are TRBV5-5 and TRBJ1-1; no clear D. The CDR3 has 11 amino acids. Trimming stripped 6 bases from V and 7 bases from J, with 10 bases between. Germline assignment: CDR1 SGHKS and CDR2 YYEKEE (reference sequence). As DNA, the CDR3 is TGTGCCAGCATTCGGGAGGGTGAAGCTTTCTTT. Its protein product is CASIREGEAFF.

The rearrangement joins TRBV6-2 or TRBV6-3 to TRBJ2-3; TRBD2 agrees at 12 bases. V lost 5 bases, J lost 6 bases, and 6 bases stayed unmatched. Germline CDR1 is MNHEY and CDR2 is SVGEGT. There are 15 residues in the CDR3. The chain's CDR3 is CASSRGLAGLDTQYF. CDR3 coding DNA: TGTGCCAGCAGTCGAGGACTAGCGGGACTGGATACGCAGTATTTT.

The chain carries TRBV28 and TRBJ2-2; no clear D. Germline CDR1 reads MDHEN; CDR2 reads SYDVKM. This CDR3 comprises 13 residues. V lost 6 bases, J lost 5 bases, and 10 bases lay in between. CDR3 DNA: TGTGCCAGCAGCTTCCGGTGGACCGGGGAGCTGTTTTTT. Translation gives CASSFRWTGELFF.

V is TRBV4-1 and J is TRBJ2-5; 9 nucleotides align to TRBD1. Germline V gene lookup returns CDR1 MGHRA and CDR2 YSYEKL. V lost 5 bases and J lost 9; bases outside the gene matches: 13. The CDR3 loop spans 15 amino acids. The CDR3 loop is CASSEFGQGLSAQYF. The CDR3, as DNA: TGCGCCAGCAGCGAGTTTGGACAGGGGTTGTCGGCCCAGTACTTC.

The chain uses TRBV5-6 and TRBJ2-7; no firm D call. The V gene lost 4 bases and the J gene lost 1 base, with 6 bases spanning the gap. The CDR3 is 12 amino acids. CDR1 and CDR2 (germline): SGHDT, YYEEEE. In nucleotides, the CDR3 is TGTGCCAGCAGCCGTCAGTCCTACGAGCAGTACTTC. The encoded protein is CASSRQSYEQYF.

The chain joins TRBV7-2 to TRBJ1-2; 10 bases are a match to TRBD1. This CDR3 spans 14 amino acids. Germline CDR1 is SGHTA and CDR2 is FQGNSA. V lost 4 bases to trimming and J lost 6 bases; unmatched junction nucleotides: 5. The CDR3 DNA sequence: TGTGCCAGCAGCTCGTGGGACAGGGGCCATGGCTACACCTTC. Its protein is CASSSWDRGHGYTF.

This sequence joins TRBV6-5 and TRBJ1-2; possible D gene TRBD1, 6 bases. CDR1 and CDR2 (germline): MNHEY, SVGAGI. The length of the CDR3 is 14 residues. V lost 2 bases, J lost 4 bases, and 11 bases lay in between. CDR3 coding DNA: TGTGCCAGCAGTTACGTTGGACAGTCCTATGGCTACACCTTC. Protein: CASSYVGQSYGYTF.

This chain joins TRBV5-6 and TRBJ2-1; TRBD2 aligns across 7 bases. V gave up 2 bases and J gave up 7 bases; unmatched junction bases: 9. The CDR3 consists of 15 residues. The germline gives CDR1 SGHDT, CDR2 YYEEEE. The CDR3 DNA reads TGTGCCAGCAGCTTAAGAGCGGGAAAAGAGAATGAGCAGTTCTTC. Residues: CASSLRAGKENEQFF.

The rearrangement joins TRBV14 to TRBJ2-3; D is ambiguous. CDR3 size: 14 residues. Germline V gene data show CDR1 as SGHDN and CDR2 as FVKESK. Trimming took 0 bases from V and 2 from J, leaving 6 bases between them. CDR3 loop: CASSQDPFTDTQYF. CDR3 sequence (DNA): TGTGCCAGCAGCCAAGATCCTTTCACAGATACGCAGTATTTT.

The V call is TRBV5-4, the J call TRBJ1-1; 7 positions match TRBD1. The germline gives CDR1 SGHNT, CDR2 YYREEE (reference sequence). CDR3 length equals 14 residues. V dropped 7 bases and J dropped 1; count of bases not matched to a gene: 7. CDR3: CASSYRGGNTEAFF. The CDR3 DNA follows: TGTGCCAGCTCTTACAGGGGAGGGAACACTGAAGCTTTCTTT.